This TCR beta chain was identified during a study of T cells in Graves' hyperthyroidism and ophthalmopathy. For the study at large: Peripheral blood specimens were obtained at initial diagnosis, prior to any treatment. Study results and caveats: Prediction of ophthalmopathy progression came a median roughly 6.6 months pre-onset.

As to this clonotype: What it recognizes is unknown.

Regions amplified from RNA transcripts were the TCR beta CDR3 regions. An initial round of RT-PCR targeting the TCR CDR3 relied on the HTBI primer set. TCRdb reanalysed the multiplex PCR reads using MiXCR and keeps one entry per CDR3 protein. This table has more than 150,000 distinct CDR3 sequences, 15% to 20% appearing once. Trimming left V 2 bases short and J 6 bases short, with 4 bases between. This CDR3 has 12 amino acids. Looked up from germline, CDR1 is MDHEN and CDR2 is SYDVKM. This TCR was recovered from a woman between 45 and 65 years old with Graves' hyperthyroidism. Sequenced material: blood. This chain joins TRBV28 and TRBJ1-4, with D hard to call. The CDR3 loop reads CASSLADEKLFF. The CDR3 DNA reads TGTGCCAGCAGTTTAGCGGATGAAAAACTGTTTTTT.